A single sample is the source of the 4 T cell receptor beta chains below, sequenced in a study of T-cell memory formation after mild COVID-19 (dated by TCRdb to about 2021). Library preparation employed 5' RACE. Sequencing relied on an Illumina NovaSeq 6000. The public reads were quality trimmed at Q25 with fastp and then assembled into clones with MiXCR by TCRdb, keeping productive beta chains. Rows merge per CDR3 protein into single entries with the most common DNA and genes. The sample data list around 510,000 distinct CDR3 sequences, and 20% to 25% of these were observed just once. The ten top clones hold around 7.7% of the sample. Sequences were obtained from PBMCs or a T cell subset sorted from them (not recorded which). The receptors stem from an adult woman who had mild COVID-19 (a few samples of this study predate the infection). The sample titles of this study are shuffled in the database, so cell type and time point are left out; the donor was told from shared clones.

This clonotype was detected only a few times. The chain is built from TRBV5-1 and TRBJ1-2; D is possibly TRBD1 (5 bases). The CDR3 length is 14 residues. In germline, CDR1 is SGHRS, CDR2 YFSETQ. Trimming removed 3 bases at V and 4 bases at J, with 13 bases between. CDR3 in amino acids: CASSYEGSSYGYTF. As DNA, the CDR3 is TGCGCCAGCAGCTATGAGGGGTCATCCTATGGCTACACCTTC.

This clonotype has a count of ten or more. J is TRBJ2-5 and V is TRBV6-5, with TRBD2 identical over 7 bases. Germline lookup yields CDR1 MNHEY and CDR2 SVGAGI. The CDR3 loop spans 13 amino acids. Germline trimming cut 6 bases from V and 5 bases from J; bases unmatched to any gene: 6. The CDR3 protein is CASSRTGGETQYF. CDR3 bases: TGTGCCAGCAGCCGAACCGGGGGGGAGACCCAGTACTTC.

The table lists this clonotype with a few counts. CDR3 DNA sequence: TGTGCTAGTGGTTTTAGCTCGGGACAGGGAGGTACCGGGGAGCTGTTTTTT. Its protein product is CASGFSSGQGGTGELFF. The rearrangement links TRBV12-5 to TRBJ2-2; 9 bases match TRBD1. Trimming cost V 3 bases and J 5 bases; bases outside gene matches: 10. In germline, CDR1 is LGHNT, CDR2 FRNRAP. The CDR3 spans 17 residues. The full variable domain, its missing parts supplied by reference TRBV12-5 and TRBJ2-2, is DARVTQTPRHKVTEMGQEVTMRCQPILGHNTVFWYRQTMMQGLELLAYFRNRAPLDDSGMPKDRFSAEMPDATLATLKIQPSEPRDSAVYFCASGFSSGQGGTGELFFGEGSRLTVL.

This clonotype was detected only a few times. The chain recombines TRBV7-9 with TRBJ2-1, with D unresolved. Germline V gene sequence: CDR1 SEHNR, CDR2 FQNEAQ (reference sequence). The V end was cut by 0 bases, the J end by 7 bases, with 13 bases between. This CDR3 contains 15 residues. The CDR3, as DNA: TGTGCCAGCAGCTTAGCGGCCGGGCTAGATAATGAGCAGTTCTTC. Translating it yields CASSLAAGLDNEQFF.